Listed below are T cell receptor beta chains from one sample, sequenced in a study of blood T cells in healthy people across ages. Each CDR3 protein gets one entry after TCRdb re-called the 5' RACE reads with MiXCR. This repertoire shows 650,000 to 800,000 distinct CDR3 sequences, under 45% found once; its top ten account for about 21%. The sample comprised blood. The receptors originated from a man in his 60s in good health. CDR3s include the opening cysteine and the closing phenylalanine or tryptophan. Fields, in order: V gene, D gene, clone size, J gene, CDR3 protein, CDR3 DNA. The D gene is left open where the match is weak. The size of a clone is reported for some rows only, either as once, few or many, or as a class for expanded clones.

V gene: TRBV3-1; D gene: TRBD1; clone size: few; J gene: TRBJ1-5; CDR3 protein: CASSQAGTGGNQPQHF; CDR3 DNA: TGTGCCAGCAGCCAAGCCGGGACAGGGGGCAATCAGCCCCAGCATTTT
V gene: TRBV11-2; D gene: NA; clone size: NA; J gene: TRBJ2-5; CDR3 protein: CASSYATYQETQYF; CDR3 DNA: TGTGCCAGCAGCTACGCTACATACCAAGAGACCCAGTACTTC
V gene: TRBV28; D gene: TRBD1; clone size: NA; J gene: TRBJ2-5; CDR3 protein: CASRQGVETQYF; CDR3 DNA: TGTGCCAGCAGGCAGGGGGTGGAGACCCAGTACTTC
V gene: TRBV20-1; D gene: NA; clone size: NA; J gene: TRBJ2-7; CDR3 protein: CSARGFDSYEQYF; CDR3 DNA: TGCAGTGCTAGAGGGTTCGACTCCTACGAGCAGTACTTC
V gene: TRBV6-2/TRBV6-3; D gene: NA; clone size: NA; J gene: TRBJ2-5; CDR3 protein: CASSRDWTARKTQYF; CDR3 DNA: TGTGCCAGCAGCCGGGATTGGACTGCGAGGAAGACCCAGTACTTC
V gene: TRBV6-1; D gene: NA; clone size: NA; J gene: TRBJ2-2; CDR3 protein: CASSASIRSVTGELFF; CDR3 DNA: TGTGCCAGCAGTGCCAGTATCAGGTCGGTCACCGGGGAGCTGTTTTTT
V gene: TRBV9; D gene: NA; clone size: NA; J gene: TRBJ1-2; CDR3 protein: CASSVLGANYGYTF; CDR3 DNA: TGTGCCAGCAGCGTACTAGGGGCTAACTATGGCTACACCTTC
V gene: TRBV20-1; D gene: TRBD1; clone size: NA; J gene: TRBJ1-4; CDR3 protein: CSARDFGQASTNEKLFF; CDR3 DNA: TGCAGTGCTAGAGACTTCGGACAGGCCTCAACTAATGAAAAACTGTTTTTT
V gene: TRBV3-1; D gene: TRBD1; clone size: NA; J gene: TRBJ1-4; CDR3 protein: CASSHSRGRREKLFF; CDR3 DNA: TGTGCCAGCAGCCATAGCAGGGGGCGAAGGGAAAAACTGTTTTTT
V gene: TRBV4-3; D gene: NA; clone size: few; J gene: TRBJ2-7; CDR3 protein: CASSQFRGGYEQYF; CDR3 DNA: TGCGCCAGCAGCCAATTCAGGGGGGGCTACGAGCAGTACTTC
V gene: TRBV12-3/TRBV12-4; D gene: NA; clone size: many; J gene: TRBJ2-1; CDR3 protein: CASSPDRNEQFF; CDR3 DNA: TGTGCCAGCTCACCAGACCGCAATGAGCAGTTCTTC
V gene: TRBV5-6; D gene: TRBD1; clone size: once; J gene: TRBJ1-5; CDR3 protein: CASSLGAGGALHQPQHF; CDR3 DNA: TGTGCCAGCAGCTTGGGGGCAGGGGGTGCCCTCCATCAGCCCCAGCATTTT
V gene: TRBV20-1; D gene: NA; clone size: NA; J gene: TRBJ2-1; CDR3 protein: CSANDRGDTDNEQFF; CDR3 DNA: TGCAGTGCCAACGATAGGGGGGACACCGACAATGAGCAGTTCTTC
V gene: TRBV15; D gene: NA; clone size: NA; J gene: TRBJ2-7; CDR3 protein: CATSRVRLPAYEQYF; CDR3 DNA: TGTGCCACCAGCAGAGTCAGGCTCCCAGCCTACGAGCAGTACTTC
V gene: TRBV7-2; D gene: TRBD1; clone size: NA; J gene: TRBJ2-1; CDR3 protein: CASSLGLGQGGNEQFF; CDR3 DNA: TGTGCCAGCAGCTTAGGTTTAGGACAGGGGGGCAATGAGCAGTTCTTC
V gene: TRBV3-1; D gene: TRBD1; clone size: NA; J gene: TRBJ2-5; CDR3 protein: CASSQCGDRDQETQYF; CDR3 DNA: TGTGCCAGCAGCCAATGTGGTGACAGGGATCAAGAGACCCAGTACTTC
V gene: TRBV28; D gene: NA; clone size: many; J gene: TRBJ1-2; CDR3 protein: CASSLGRTLYGYTF; CDR3 DNA: TGTGCCAGCAGTCTGGGCAGGACCCTCTATGGCTACACCTTC
V gene: TRBV27; D gene: NA; clone size: NA; J gene: TRBJ1-4; CDR3 protein: CASSFLGQINEKLFF; CDR3 DNA: TGTGCCAGCAGTTTCCTAGGACAGATAAATGAAAAACTGTTTTTT
V gene: TRBV9; D gene: NA; clone size: NA; J gene: TRBJ1-3; CDR3 protein: CASSVDGGTIYF; CDR3 DNA: TGTGCCAGCAGCGTAGATGGCGGCACCATATATTTT
V gene: TRBV15; D gene: NA; clone size: NA; J gene: TRBJ2-3; CDR3 protein: CATSRDKGGGFTDTQYF; CDR3 DNA: TGTGCCACCAGCAGAGATAAAGGCGGGGGCTTCACAGATACGCAGTATTTT
V gene: TRBV12-3/TRBV12-4; D gene: TRBD1; clone size: once; J gene: TRBJ2-5; CDR3 protein: CASSPQGDLETQYF; CDR3 DNA: TGTGCCAGCAGCCCACAGGGGGATCTGGAGACCCAGTACTTC
V gene: TRBV3-1; D gene: NA; clone size: NA; J gene: TRBJ2-7; CDR3 protein: CASSQIVRQYPYEQYF; CDR3 DNA: TGTGCCAGCAGCCAAATAGTTCGACAGTACCCCTACGAGCAGTACTTC
V gene: TRBV5-1; D gene: NA; clone size: NA; J gene: TRBJ1-1; CDR3 protein: CASSLGEGFANTEAFF; CDR3 DNA: TGCGCCAGCAGCTTGGGAGAGGGATTTGCGAACACTGAAGCTTTCTTT
V gene: TRBV5-6; D gene: TRBD1; clone size: few; J gene: TRBJ1-6; CDR3 protein: CASSRRDREMRSPLHF; CDR3 DNA: TGTGCCAGCAGCCGTCGGGACAGGGAAATGCGGTCACCCCTCCACTTT
V gene: TRBV5-4; D gene: NA; clone size: NA; J gene: TRBJ2-1; CDR3 protein: CASSTTGSNEQFF; CDR3 DNA: TGTGCCAGCAGCACGACAGGTAGTAATGAGCAGTTCTTC
V gene: TRBV9; D gene: TRBD1; clone size: NA; J gene: TRBJ1-1; CDR3 protein: CARGQGLNTEAFF; CDR3 DNA: TGTGCCAGAGGACAGGGACTAAACACTGAAGCTTTCTTT
V gene: TRBV15; D gene: TRBD1; clone size: few; J gene: TRBJ1-5; CDR3 protein: CATSGGSSYSNQPQHF; CDR3 DNA: TGTGCCACCTCAGGGGGCTCCTCTTATAGCAATCAGCCCCAGCATTTT
V gene: TRBV6-5; D gene: NA; clone size: NA; J gene: TRBJ1-6; CDR3 protein: CASSPRGHSYNSPLHF; CDR3 DNA: TGTGCCAGCAGTCCACGGGGCCACTCCTATAATTCACCCCTCCACTTT
V gene: TRBV6-2/TRBV6-3; D gene: TRBD2; clone size: few; J gene: TRBJ2-3; CDR3 protein: CASSYVASGGLTDTQYF; CDR3 DNA: TGTGCCAGCAGTTACGTCGCTAGCGGGGGGCTCACAGATACGCAGTATTTT
V gene: TRBV20-1; D gene: NA; clone size: NA; J gene: TRBJ2-3; CDR3 protein: CSARGTTDTQYF; CDR3 DNA: TGCAGTGCTAGAGGGACGACAGATACGCAGTATTTT
V gene: TRBV20-1; D gene: NA; clone size: NA; J gene: TRBJ2-6; CDR3 protein: CSAREPFGRGSGANVLTF; CDR3 DNA: TGCAGTGCTAGAGAGCCATTCGGACGCGGCTCTGGGGCCAACGTCCTGACTTTC
V gene: TRBV9; D gene: NA; clone size: NA; J gene: TRBJ1-3; CDR3 protein: CASSVAPQGEHGNTIYF; CDR3 DNA: TGTGCCAGCAGCGTAGCACCACAGGGAGAGCACGGAAACACCATATATTTT
V gene: TRBV7-9; D gene: NA; clone size: few; J gene: TRBJ2-1; CDR3 protein: CASSSQRDSSYNEQFF; CDR3 DNA: TGTGCCAGCAGCTCCCAACGAGACAGCTCCTACAATGAGCAGTTCTTC
V gene: TRBV6-6; D gene: NA; clone size: few; J gene: TRBJ1-1; CDR3 protein: CASSGFEAEAFF; CDR3 DNA: TGTGCCAGCAGTGGTTTTGAGGCTGAAGCTTTCTTT
V gene: TRBV20-1; D gene: NA; clone size: NA; J gene: TRBJ2-7; CDR3 protein: CTCQQGNEQYF; CDR3 DNA: TGCACATGCCAACAGGGTAACGAGCAGTACTTC
V gene: TRBV12-3/TRBV12-4; D gene: NA; clone size: few; J gene: TRBJ2-5; CDR3 protein: CASTTGKTGETQYF; CDR3 DNA: TGTGCCAGCACTACCGGCAAAACGGGAGAGACCCAGTACTTC
V gene: TRBV4-3; D gene: NA; clone size: NA; J gene: TRBJ1-2; CDR3 protein: CASSQDAVSNYGYTF; CDR3 DNA: TGCGCCAGCAGCCAAGATGCCGTATCTAACTATGGCTACACCTTC
V gene: TRBV7-9; D gene: NA; clone size: many; J gene: TRBJ1-6; CDR3 protein: CASSPQMSSYNSPLHF; CDR3 DNA: TGTGCCAGCAGCCCACAGATGAGCTCCTATAATTCACCCCTCCACTTT
V gene: TRBV3-1; D gene: NA; clone size: NA; J gene: TRBJ2-3; CDR3 protein: CASSQVGGREDTQYF; CDR3 DNA: TGTGCCAGCAGCCAAGTTGGGGGCCGTGAAGATACGCAGTATTTT
V gene: TRBV20-1; D gene: NA; clone size: NA; J gene: TRBJ2-7; CDR3 protein: CSAHVGPLGEQYF; CDR3 DNA: TGCAGTGCCCACGTAGGACCCCTTGGAGAGCAGTACTTC
V gene: TRBV6-1; D gene: NA; clone size: NA; J gene: TRBJ2-6; CDR3 protein: CASMGAASPGANVLTF; CDR3 DNA: TGTGCCAGCATGGGGGCCGCCTCTCCTGGGGCCAACGTCCTGACTTTC
V gene: TRBV9; D gene: NA; clone size: few; J gene: TRBJ2-3; CDR3 protein: CASSVGGSSTDTQYF; CDR3 DNA: TGTGCCAGCAGCGTAGGAGGGTCTAGCACAGATACGCAGTATTTT
V gene: TRBV3-1; D gene: NA; clone size: many; J gene: TRBJ2-7; CDR3 protein: CASSQQGLSYEQYF; CDR3 DNA: TGTGCCAGCAGCCAACAGGGGTTATCCTACGAGCAGTACTTC